This T cell receptor beta chain came from a study of T cell repertoires and leukemia-associated antigens. Study overall: Each sample gave roughly 3.3 to 5.0 million effective reads.

Points on this clonotype: Its antigen is not known.

Study-level findings and limits: Expanded clones' antigen specificity and function were not directly tested. Vbeta, Jbeta, VDJ rearrangement and unique CDR3 counts did not differ significantly across four groups.

CD3+ T cells were rested overnight without fetal bovine serum. CDR3 size: 13 residues. The germline gives CDR1 SGHVS, CDR2 FNYEAQ. V was shortened by 5 bases and J by 1 base, with 8 bases between the two germline ends. TCRdb redid the calling of the 5' RACE reads with MiXCR, one entry per CDR3 protein. The sample consists of 11,000 to 15,000 distinct CDR3 sequences, 39% of them appearing once. Sequencing input: CD3+ T cells sorted from blood and cultured. The V and J genes are TRBV7-6 and TRBJ1-1; no clear D gene. This sequence originates from a female donor in good health. The CDR3 DNA is TGTGCCAGCAGCCGACACAGGAACACTGAAGCTTTCTTT. It codes for CASSRHRNTEAFF. The full variable domain, its missing parts supplied by reference TRBV7-6 and TRBJ1-1, is GAGVSQSPRYKVTKRGQDVALRCDPISGHVSLYWYRQALGQGPEFLTYFNYEAQQDKSGLPNDRFSAERPEGSISTLTIQRTEQRDSAMYRCASSRHRNTEAFFGQGTRLTVV.